This TCR beta chain comes out of a study of OX40 agonist ivuxolimab in advanced cancers. Produced via immunoSEQ multiplex PCR; TCRdb's table is partial and in-frame only. Of around 80,000 clones listed, approximately 89% are singletons. Trimming shortened V by 4 bases and J by 2 bases, and 21 bases separated the two germline ends. This CDR3 has 17 residues. CDR1 is SGDLS and CDR2 is YYNGEE in the germline V gene. The specimen comprised CD4+ or CD8+ T cells sorted from blood, sampled in a trial of the OX40 agonist ivuxolimab. The sequence derives from an adult with an advanced solid tumor such as melanoma, head and neck, liver or kidney cancer. The J gene is TRBJ2-5, the V gene TRBV9, with a possible D match to TRBD2 (7 bases). CDR3 sequence (DNA): TGTGCCAGCAGCTCACGTGGGGGGGGGCTCCCACAAGAGACCCAGTACTTC. This codes for CASSSRGGGLPQETQYF. Based on the CDR3 plus reference TRBV9 and TRBJ2-5, the full variable domain is DSGVTQTPKHLITATGQRVTLRCSPRSGDLSVYWYQQSLDQGLQFLIQYYNGEERAKGNILERFSAQQFPDLHSELNLSSLELGDSALYFCASSSRGGGLPQETQYFGPGTRLLVL.